The entry below describes one T cell receptor beta chain. The data were obtained in a study of blood T cell repertoires in COVID-19. In the study overall: The origin of the acute and convalescent COVID-19 samples was the United States, Italy and Spain. T cells, B-cell-depleted T cells, or PBMCs provided the cDNA or gDNA that served as material.

Original methodology: Using reference gene primer amplification, nucleated cell counts were estimated. Some clones are missing from TCRdb's copy, which holds only in-frame ones; the method was immunoSEQ multiplex PCR. The V and J calls and clone size come from that table; D and trimming were worked out from the DNA. The table shows fewer than 250,000 clones, with about 89% occurring only once. V gave up 0 bases and J gave up 4 bases, with 15 bases separating them. This CDR3 spans 16 amino acids. CDR1 is LGHNA and CDR2 is YSLEER in the germline V gene. This clonotype originated in a woman aged 60-75 years who had recovered from COVID-19. The rearrangement joins TRBV4-3 to TRBJ2-5; D might be TRBD1 (6 bases). Sample: peripheral blood. CDR3 nucleotides: TGCGCCAGCAGCCAAGAAATCGGGGCAGGGGCAGAGACCCAGTACTTC. Residues: CASSQEIGAGAETQYF.